A single sample gave rise to the 3 T cell receptor beta chains below, sequenced in a study of a mutant IDH1 vaccine in newly diagnosed glioma (dated by TCRdb to the early 2020s). Library preparation employed the immunoSEQ multiplex PCR assay. TCRdb retrieved this table from immuneACCESS and kept in-frame rearrangements only. Not all clones are present; in checked studies, unresolved V genes account for under half, and no reason is known for the remainder. For this sample the table gives tens of thousands of clones, of which about 82% were detected only once. The ten biggest clones cover about 19% of the sample. Read against the paper, the sample's time point label means: baseline, week 1 (first vaccination visit). The sample's treatment or condition label, in plain terms: pre-vaccination baseline after standard-of-care therapy. The input for sequencing was PBMCs, taken from a glioma patient treated with radiotherapy, temozolomide or both. The receptors were gathered from a man aged 18 to 29 with glioma.

The rearrangement links TRBV7-8 to TRBJ1-1, with D unresolved. V was shortened by 5 bases and J by 3 bases, with 22 bases between the two germline ends. This CDR3 region has 17 residues. The germline CDR1 and CDR2 sequences are SGHVS and FQNEAQ. The CDR3 DNA sequence: TGTGCCAGCAGCCCCATAGCCCCCACAGCGAGGGACACTGAAGCTTTCTTT. Its protein is CASSPIAPTARDTEAFF.

V usage is TRBV9 and J usage is TRBJ2-5; D may be TRBD2 (6 bases). The CDR3 is 15 amino acids. Germline CDR1 reads SGDLS; CDR2 reads YYNGEE. V lost 4 bases, J lost 5 bases, and 18 bases lay in between. As DNA, the CDR3 is TGTGCCAGCAGCCTAACTAGCCAGTTCGGCGAGACCCAGTACTTC. Translating gives CASSLTSQFGETQYF.

The rearrangement joins TRBV6-1 to TRBJ2-5; D not resolved. The germline CDR1 and CDR2 sequences are MNHNS and SASEGT. Trimming removed 6 bases at V and 5 bases at J, with 13 bases between. This CDR3 has 13 residues. This chain's CDR3 is CASSEIGYETQYF. In DNA, the CDR3 is TGTGCCAGCAGCGAGATTGGGTACGAGACCCAGTACTTC.